This record covers a single TCR beta chain. CDR1 and CDR2 (germline): DFQATT, SNEGSKA (reference sequence). The CDR3 consists of 13 residues. The V and J ends lost 1 base and 16 bases respectively, with 19 bases between them. The data were taken from a study of blood T cells in healthy people across ages. The authors ran a second PCR of about 7 to 11 cycles using a sample-barcoded 5' primer and a J-beta primer mix. TCRdb passed the 5' RACE reads through MiXCR, listing each CDR3 protein once. The sample contains about 1.8 million distinct CDR3 sequences, around 50% of which appear only once. The chain employs TRBV20-1 and TRBJ1-4; D ambiguous. This receptor was obtained from a middle-aged woman in good health. The sequencing sample was made of blood. CDR3 sequence reads: CSARVSPGVIPFF. In DNA, the CDR3 is TGCAGTGCTAGAGTTTCACCAGGAGTCATTCCGTTTTTT.